The rows below give T cell receptor beta chains drawn from one sample of a study of blood T cell repertoires in COVID-19. Produced via immunoSEQ multiplex PCR; TCRdb's table is partial and in-frame only. The table has approximately 230,000 clones, approximately 90% seen once. The sequenced sample consisted of peripheral blood. These TCRs come from a woman in her 30s with COVID-19, enrolled during active disease. CDR3s include the opening cysteine and the closing phenylalanine or tryptophan. Each record gives: V gene, clone size, J gene, D gene, CDR3 protein, CDR3 DNA. A D gene is named only where the DNA matches it firmly. Clone size is given for some rows only: seen once, a few or many times, or a class if the clone is expanded.

V gene: TRBV18; clone size: -; J gene: TRBJ1-1; D gene: TRBD1; CDR3 protein: CASSPGTGAGVGTEAFF; CDR3 DNA: TGTGCCAGCTCACCAGGGACAGGGGCCGGTGTAGGCACTGAAGCTTTCTTT
V gene: TRBV7-9; clone size: -; J gene: TRBJ1-3; D gene: TRBD1; CDR3 protein: CASSSTGSFSGNTIYF; CDR3 DNA: TGTGCCAGCAGCTCGACAGGGTCCTTCTCTGGAAACACCATATATTTT
V gene: TRBV5-1; clone size: -; J gene: TRBJ1-1; D gene: -; CDR3 protein: CASSLVGSPEAFF; CDR3 DNA: TGCGCCAGCAGCTTGGTCGGTAGCCCTGAAGCTTTCTTT
V gene: TRBV4-2; clone size: -; J gene: TRBJ1-3; D gene: -; CDR3 protein: CASSPWTASSGNTIYF; CDR3 DNA: TGTGCCAGCAGCCCATGGACTGCATCCTCTGGAAACACCATATATTTT
V gene: TRBV28; clone size: -; J gene: TRBJ1-2; D gene: -; CDR3 protein: CASSPAAGNYGYTF; CDR3 DNA: TGTGCCAGCAGTCCCGCGGCGGGCAACTATGGCTACACCTTC
V gene: TRBV11-3; clone size: -; J gene: TRBJ2-3; D gene: -; CDR3 protein: CASSSAAGADTQYF; CDR3 DNA: TGTGCCAGCAGCTCAGCCGCTGGAGCAGATACGCAGTATTTT
V gene: TRBV15; clone size: -; J gene: TRBJ1-1; D gene: -; CDR3 protein: CATSRDPDSNTEAFF; CDR3 DNA: TGTGCCACCAGCAGGGATCCTGACAGTAACACTGAAGCTTTCTTT
V gene: TRBV28; clone size: -; J gene: TRBJ2-7; D gene: TRBD1; CDR3 protein: CASSGQAYEQYF; CDR3 DNA: TGTGCCAGCAGTGGACAGGCCTACGAGCAGTACTTC
V gene: TRBV11-2; clone size: -; J gene: TRBJ2-7; D gene: TRBD2; CDR3 protein: CASSLTGTSSYEQYF; CDR3 DNA: TGTGCCAGCAGCTTAACCGGGACTAGTTCGTACGAGCAGTACTTC
V gene: TRBV11-2; clone size: few; J gene: TRBJ1-5; D gene: -; CDR3 protein: CASSLDRQGNQPQHF; CDR3 DNA: TGTGCCAGCAGCTTAGATAGGCAGGGCAATCAGCCCCAGCATTTT
V gene: TRBV12-3/TRBV12-4; clone size: -; J gene: TRBJ1-2; D gene: -; CDR3 protein: CASSLNTNYGYTF; CDR3 DNA: TGTGCCAGCAGTTTAAACACTAACTATGGCTACACCTTC
V gene: TRBV11-3; clone size: -; J gene: TRBJ2-1; D gene: TRBD2; CDR3 protein: CASSLELAANNEQFF; CDR3 DNA: TGTGCCAGCAGCTTAGAACTAGCGGCAAACAATGAGCAGTTCTTC